This TCR beta chain was sequenced during a study of control samples from healthy donors and cancer patients. Per the germline V gene, CDR1 is SGHTA and CDR2 is FQGNSA. CDR3 length equals 12 residues. With 2 bases removed from V and 4 bases from J, the gap between germline ends came to 5 bases. Libraries were prepared by immunoSEQ multiplex PCR; TCRdb keeps only in-frame clonotypes and omits some of them. The sample has approximately 170,000 clones; around 92% are singletons. The sequencing sample was made of blood. The chain couples TRBV7-2 to TRBJ1-2; D ambiguous. The receptor's source is a woman between 25 and 40 years old in good health. The CDR3: CASSLQSYGYTF. The CDR3 nucleotides read TGTGCCAGCAGCTTACAGTCCTATGGCTACACCTTC.